This TCR beta chain was identified during a study of cytomegalovirus exposure and HLA in healthy donors. A few counts support this clone. A multiplex PCR was run with 60 Vbeta primers and 13 Jbeta primers. TCRdb's table, derived via immunoSEQ multiplex PCR, lists solely in-frame clones and lacks some. Of 85,000 to 100,000 clones listed, about 80% are singletons. Trimming shortened V by 5 bases and J by 0 bases, and 15 bases separated the two germline ends. Germline CDR1 is PRHDT and CDR2 is FYEKMQ (reference sequence). The CDR3 is 16 residues long. The source of this sequence is a male donor in good health and CMV-seropositive. The sequenced sample consisted of PBMCs. The chain links TRBV13 to TRBJ2-3, with a possible D match to TRBD2 (5 bases). This CDR3 is CASSPPLAPSTDTQYF. In DNA, the CDR3 is TGTGCCAGCAGCCCGCCTCTAGCTCCTAGCACAGATACGCAGTATTTT.